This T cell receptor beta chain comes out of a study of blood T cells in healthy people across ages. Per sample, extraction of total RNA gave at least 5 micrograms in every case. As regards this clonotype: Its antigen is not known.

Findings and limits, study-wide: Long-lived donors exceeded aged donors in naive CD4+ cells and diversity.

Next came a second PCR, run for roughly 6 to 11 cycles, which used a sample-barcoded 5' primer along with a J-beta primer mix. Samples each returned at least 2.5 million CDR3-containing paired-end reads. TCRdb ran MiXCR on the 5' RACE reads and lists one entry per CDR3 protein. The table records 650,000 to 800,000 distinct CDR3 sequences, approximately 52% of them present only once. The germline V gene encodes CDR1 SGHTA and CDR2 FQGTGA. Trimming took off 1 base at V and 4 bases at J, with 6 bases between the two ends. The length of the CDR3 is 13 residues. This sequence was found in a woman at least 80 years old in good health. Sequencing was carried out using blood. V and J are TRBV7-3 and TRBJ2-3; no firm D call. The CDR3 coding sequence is TGTGCCAGCAGCTTAAGGGAATCAGATACGCAGTATTTT. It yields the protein CASSLRESDTQYF.